These T cell receptor beta chains were read from a single sample in a study of T cells in Graves' hyperthyroidism and ophthalmopathy. TCRdb analysed the multiplex PCR reads with MiXCR anew, one entry per CDR3 protein. The sample shows fewer than 350,000 distinct CDR3 sequences, approximately 18% of them seen only once. Sequenced sample: blood. The receptors were gathered from a man aged 45 to 65 with Graves' ophthalmopathy. Both conserved end residues are part of each CDR3. A D gene is named only where the DNA matches it firmly. Clone size is stated in some rows and not others, as once, few, many or a class when expanded.

TRBJ1-1,16,TRBD1,TRBV5-1,many,TGCGCCAGCAGCTTGTGGGGGACAGGCGAGAACACTGAAGCTTTCTTT,CASSLWGTGENTEAFF
TRBJ1-2,12,.,TRBV29-1,.,TGCAGCGTAATAGGAGGCGGAGGAGGCTACACCTTC,CSVIGGGGGYTF
TRBJ1-3,22,.,TRBV15,.,.,CATSREVGRIDEQYFGPDTIYF
TRBJ2-3,15,.,TRBV20-1,.,TGCAGTGCTAGATCCCCTCTTCGAGCCCTGAGTACGCAGTATTTT,CSARSPLRALSTQYF
TRBJ2-1,14,.,TRBV12-3/TRBV12-4,few,TGTGCCAGCACCAAAAGGAGCGGCTACAATGAGCAGTTCTTC,CASTKRSGYNEQFF
TRBJ1-2,14,.,TRBV27,.,TGTGCCAGCAGTTCACAGGACGGCTACTATGGCTACACCTTC,CASSSQDGYYGYTF
TRBJ2-7,17,.,TRBV5-1,many,TGCGCCAGCAGCTTGGGAGGGGCTTCGAGAGCCAACTACGAGCAGTACTTC,CASSLGGASRANYEQYF
TRBJ2-3,14,.,TRBV10-3,few,TGTGCCATCAGTCTTGGGGGAGGCTCAGATACGCAGTATTTT,CAISLGGGSDTQYF
TRBJ2-3,14,TRBD2,TRBV7-2,many,TGTGCCAGCAGCTGGGGGGGAGGCACAGATACGCAGTATTTT,CASSWGGGTDTQYF
TRBJ2-7,16,TRBD1,TRBV28,.,TGTGCCAGCGGATTCCTTGGACAGGGGGGAAGATACGAGCAGTACTTC,CASGFLGQGGRYEQYF
TRBJ2-3,16,TRBD2,TRBV7-3,many,TGTGCCAGCAGCTCGTCTGCGGGAGTAGGCACAGATACGCAGTATTTT,CASSSSAGVGTDTQYF
TRBJ2-7,14,.,TRBV20-1,many,TGCAGTGCCGTACAACGAAGAACTAGCCACGAGCAGTACTTC,CSAVQRRTSHEQYF
TRBJ2-7,16,.,TRBV5-1,few,TGCGCCAGCAGCCCTTTAGCGGATCGAGTTTCCTACGAGCAGTACTTC,CASSPLADRVSYEQYF
TRBJ2-3,14,.,TRBV7-3,many,TGTGCCAGCAGCTTAACCGGGACGGCAGATACGCAGTATTTT,CASSLTGTADTQYF
TRBJ1-4,13,.,TRBV30,many,TGTGCCTGGAGTGTACCGGGAAGCGAAAAACTGTTTTTT,CAWSVPGSEKLFF
TRBJ2-6,15,TRBD1,TRBV27,few,TGTGCCAGCAGTGCTGACAGGGCCGGGGCCAACGTCCTGACTTTC,CASSADRAGANVLTF
TRBJ1-2,15,.,TRBV6-2/TRBV6-3,.,TGTGCCAGCAGCCACCCCCGGCAGGCCAACTATGGCTACACCTTC,CASSHPRQANYGYTF
TRBJ2-1,17,.,TRBV24-1,many,TGTGCCACCAGTGATCCGGCGACTACGAGCTCCTACAATGAGCAGTTCTTC,CATSDPATTSSYNEQFF
TRBJ1-6,11,TRBD1,TRBV20-1,many,TGCAGTGCTATGGGACAGACACCCCTCCACTTT,CSAMGQTPLHF
TRBJ1-2,14,.,TRBV27,.,TGTGCCAGCAGCCGTGCCGGGACGGTGCGTGTCTACACCTTC,CASSRAGTVRVYTF
TRBJ2-1,13,.,TRBV11-2,many,TGTGCCAGCAGCTCGGTCGGGCCTATGAAGCAGTTCTTC,CASSSVGPMKQFF
TRBJ2-5,12,.,TRBV20-1,few,TGCAGTGCAAAGGGGTTTGGAGAGACCCAGTACTTC,CSAKGFGETQYF
TRBJ2-7,11,.,TRBV10-3,.,TGTGCCATCAGTTCAGGTTACGAGCAGTACTTC,CAISSGYEQYF
TRBJ1-2,14,TRBD1,TRBV12-3/TRBV12-4,.,TGTGCCAGCAACGTTCAGGGGGCGGACTATGGCTACACCTTC,CASNVQGADYGYTF
TRBJ1-2,13,TRBD1,TRBV19,few,TGTGCCAGTAGCCGGGACAGCATAAGAGGCTACACCTTC,CASSRDSIRGYTF
TRBJ2-7,12,.,TRBV10-3,few,TGTGCCATCAGTGAGTCCTTCTACGAGCAGTACTTC,CAISESFYEQYF
TRBJ2-3,16,TRBD1,TRBV12-5,.,TGTGCTAGTGGTTCCTCGGACAGGGGCGTCGTAGATACGCAGTATTTT,CASGSSDRGVVDTQYF
TRBJ2-1,19,TRBD2,TRBV27,.,TGTGCCAGCAGTTTAGCAGTTTTATCGGGACTAGCAAAAAACAATGAGCAGTTCTTC,CASSLAVLSGLAKNNEQFF
TRBJ2-7,13,TRBD1,TRBV28,few,TGTGCCACCACAGGGGGTTTTATCTACGAGCAGTACTTC,CATTGGFIYEQYF
TRBJ2-1,14,TRBD2,TRBV29-1,.,TGCAGCGTTGAATCTGGGACTAGGTTGGGTGAGCAGTTCTTC,CSVESGTRLGEQFF
TRBJ2-7,13,.,TRBV28,many,TGTGCCAGCAGTTTGGGCCCTATCTACGAGCAGTACTTC,CASSLGPIYEQYF
TRBJ2-3,16,TRBD2,TRBV10-3,few,TGTGCCATCAGAATCCTAGCGGGAGGCCTTGGGGGAGGGCAGTATTTT,CAIRILAGGLGGGQYF
TRBJ2-1,15,TRBD2,TRBV7-3,.,TGTGCCAGCAGCCCGACTAGCGGGGCGGGCAATGAGCAGTTCTTC,CASSPTSGAGNEQFF
TRBJ2-5,15,TRBD2,TRBV5-4,.,TGTGCCAGCAGCCAGGTAGCGGGCCCGAAAGAGACCCAGTACTTC,CASSQVAGPKETQYF
TRBJ2-3,16,.,TRBV18,few,TGTGCCAGCTCACCGCCGTGGGCCGGGGACACAGATACGCAGTATTTT,CASSPPWAGDTDTQYF
TRBJ2-3,15,.,TRBV9,many,TGTGCCAGCAGCGCTACGGAGAGGACCGCAGATACGCAGTATTTT,CASSATERTADTQYF
TRBJ2-7,14,TRBD1,TRBV9,.,TGTGCCAGCAGCGCGGGGACAGAGGCGTACGAGCAGTACTTC,CASSAGTEAYEQYF